Included here is one T cell receptor (beta chain) sequence, with context. The antigen is undetermined. From germline, CDR1 is SGHDT and CDR2 YYEEEE. The CDR3 sequence is 12 residues long. V lost 0 bases and J lost 5, with 3 bases in between. The data were taken from a study of cytomegalovirus exposure and HLA in healthy donors. The overall study: Out of 150 million to 200 million T cells, an earlier analysis found 117 million unique TCR beta sequences in total. General study results and limits: Roughly uniform depth of sequencing across donors was assumed in presence/absence analyses.

With 60 Vbeta and 13 Jbeta primers, the PCR was carried out. Sequencing was performed with immunoSEQ multiplex PCR; in TCRdb, only in-frame clones are kept and a portion is missing. Seen here are around 160,000 clones, approximately 72% observed once, and the top ten hold 1.1% to 1.5%. The study sampled nominally healthy donors, though unrecorded immune exposures were likely. The chain joins TRBV5-6 to TRBJ2-1; the D is unclear. This clonotype was obtained from a man aged 45-65 years in good health and CMV-seronegative. Sequencing input: PBMCs. DNA of the CDR3: TGTGCCAGCAGCTTGGTCGACAATGAGCAGTTCTTC. Translated, it gives CASSLVDNEQFF.